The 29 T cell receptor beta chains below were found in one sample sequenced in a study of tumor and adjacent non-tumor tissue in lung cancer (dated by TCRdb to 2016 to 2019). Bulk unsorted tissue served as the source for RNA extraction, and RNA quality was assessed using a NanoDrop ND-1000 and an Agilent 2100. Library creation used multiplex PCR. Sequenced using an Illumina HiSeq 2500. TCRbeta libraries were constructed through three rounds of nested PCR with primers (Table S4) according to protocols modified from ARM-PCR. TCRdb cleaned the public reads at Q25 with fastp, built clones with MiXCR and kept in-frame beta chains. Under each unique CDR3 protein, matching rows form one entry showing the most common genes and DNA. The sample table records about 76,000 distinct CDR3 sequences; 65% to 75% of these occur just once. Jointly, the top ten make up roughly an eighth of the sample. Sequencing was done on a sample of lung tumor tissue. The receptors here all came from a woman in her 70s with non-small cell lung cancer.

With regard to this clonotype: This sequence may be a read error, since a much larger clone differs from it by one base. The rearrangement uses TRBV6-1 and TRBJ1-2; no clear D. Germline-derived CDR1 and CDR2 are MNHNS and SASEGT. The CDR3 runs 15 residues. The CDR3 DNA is TGTGCCAGCCGCGTTGGGCAGGTTTATAACTATGGCTACAGCTTC. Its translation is CASRVGQVYNYGYSF.

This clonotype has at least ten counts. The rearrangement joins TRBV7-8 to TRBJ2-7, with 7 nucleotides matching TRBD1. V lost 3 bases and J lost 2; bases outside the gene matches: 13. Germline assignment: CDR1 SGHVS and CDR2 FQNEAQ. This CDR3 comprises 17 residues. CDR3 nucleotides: TGTGCCAGCAGCTTTACAACAGGGGCCGATCAGACCTACGAGCAGTACTTC. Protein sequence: CASSFTTGADQTYEQYF.

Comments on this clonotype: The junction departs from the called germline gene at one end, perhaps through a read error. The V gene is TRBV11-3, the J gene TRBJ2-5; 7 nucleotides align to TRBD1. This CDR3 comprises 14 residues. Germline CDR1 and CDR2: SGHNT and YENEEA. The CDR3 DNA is TGTGCTAGCAGCCACCGGGGCAGGGGGGAGACCCAGTACTTC. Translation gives CASSHRGRGETQYF. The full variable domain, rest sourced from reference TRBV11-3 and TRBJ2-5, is EAGVVQSPRYKIIEKKQPVAFWCNPISGHNTLYWYLQNLGQGPELLIRYENEEAVDDSQLPKDRFSAERLKGVDSTLKIQPAELGDSAVYLCASSHRGRGETQYFGPGTRLLVL.

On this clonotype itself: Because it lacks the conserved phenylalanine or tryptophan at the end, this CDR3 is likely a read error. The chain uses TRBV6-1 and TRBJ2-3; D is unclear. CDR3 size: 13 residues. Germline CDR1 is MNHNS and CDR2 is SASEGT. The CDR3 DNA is TGCGCCAGCAGTGAAGAGTCCCCAGATACGCAGTATTCT. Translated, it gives CASSEESPDTQYS.

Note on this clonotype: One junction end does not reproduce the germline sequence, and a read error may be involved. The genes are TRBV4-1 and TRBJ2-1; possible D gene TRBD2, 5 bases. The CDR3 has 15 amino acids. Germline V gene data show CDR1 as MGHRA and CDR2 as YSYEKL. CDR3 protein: CPSGQGRSSYNEQFF. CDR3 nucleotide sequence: TGCCCCAGCGGCCAAGGTCGGAGCTCCTACAATGAGCAGTTCTTC.

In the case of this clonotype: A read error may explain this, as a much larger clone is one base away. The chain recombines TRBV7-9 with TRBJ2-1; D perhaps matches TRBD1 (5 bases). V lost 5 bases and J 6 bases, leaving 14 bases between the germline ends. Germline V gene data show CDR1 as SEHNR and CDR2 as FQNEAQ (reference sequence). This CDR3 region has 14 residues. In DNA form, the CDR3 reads TGTGCCAGCAGCGGGGCCAGGGTAGGCAATGAGCAGTTCTTC. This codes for CASSGARVGNEQFF.

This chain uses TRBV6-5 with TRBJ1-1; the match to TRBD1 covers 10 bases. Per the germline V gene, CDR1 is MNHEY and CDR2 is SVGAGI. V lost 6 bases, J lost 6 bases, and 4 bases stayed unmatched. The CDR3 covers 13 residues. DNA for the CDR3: TGTGCCAGCAGGCGACAGGGGGCTGCTGAAGCTTTCTTT. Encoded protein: CASRRQGAAEAFF.

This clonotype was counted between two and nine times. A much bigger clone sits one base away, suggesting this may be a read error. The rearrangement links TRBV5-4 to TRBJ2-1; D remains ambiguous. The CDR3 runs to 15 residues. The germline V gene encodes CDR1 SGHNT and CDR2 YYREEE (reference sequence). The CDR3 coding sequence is TGTGCCAGCACCTTGGAACCGGTTCAACTCCATGAGCAGTTCTTC. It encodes CASTLEPVQLHEQFF.

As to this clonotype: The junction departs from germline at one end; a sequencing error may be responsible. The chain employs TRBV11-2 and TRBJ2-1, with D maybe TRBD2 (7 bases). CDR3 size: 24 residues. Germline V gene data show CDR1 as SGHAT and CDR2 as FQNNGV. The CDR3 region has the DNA TGTGCCAGCAGCTGGGGGCGGAAGGAATATACCGGGACTGGCGGGGGCGTATCCTACAATGAGCCGTTCTTC. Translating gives CASSWGRKEYTGTGGGVSYNEPFF.

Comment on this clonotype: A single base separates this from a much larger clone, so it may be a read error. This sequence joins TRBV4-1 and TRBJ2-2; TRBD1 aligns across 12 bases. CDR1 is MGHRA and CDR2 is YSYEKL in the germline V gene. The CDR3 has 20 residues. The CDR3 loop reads CASSHTPGQGAGLCTVELFF. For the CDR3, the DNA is TGCGCCAGCAGCCATACCCCGGGACAGGGGGCGGGACTGTGCACCGTGGAGCTGTTTTTT.

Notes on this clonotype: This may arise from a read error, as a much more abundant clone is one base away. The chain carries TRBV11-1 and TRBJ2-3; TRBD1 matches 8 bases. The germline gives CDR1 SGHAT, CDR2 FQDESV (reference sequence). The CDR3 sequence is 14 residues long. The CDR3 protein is CGSSMDREADTQYF. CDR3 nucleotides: TGTGGCAGCAGCATGGACAGGGAGGCAGACACGCAGTATTTT.

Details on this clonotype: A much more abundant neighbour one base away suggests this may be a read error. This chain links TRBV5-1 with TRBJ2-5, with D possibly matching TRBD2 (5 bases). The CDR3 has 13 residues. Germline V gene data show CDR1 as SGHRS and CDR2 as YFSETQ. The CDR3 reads CTSSLDQSRAQYF. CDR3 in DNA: TGCACCAGCAGCTTGGATCAGTCGCGGGCCCAGTACTTC.

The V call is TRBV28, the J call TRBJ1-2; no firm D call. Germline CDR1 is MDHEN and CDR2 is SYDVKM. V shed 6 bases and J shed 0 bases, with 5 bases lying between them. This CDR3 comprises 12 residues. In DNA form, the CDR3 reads TGTGCCAGCAGAACTACTAACTATGGCTACACCTTC. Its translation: CASRTTNYGYTF.

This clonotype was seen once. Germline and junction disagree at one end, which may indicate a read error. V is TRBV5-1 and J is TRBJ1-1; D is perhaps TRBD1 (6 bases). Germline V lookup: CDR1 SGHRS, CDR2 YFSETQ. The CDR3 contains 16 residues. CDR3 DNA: TGCGCCAGCAGCCAGGGCGGGGGCTCCATGAACACTCAAGCTTTCTTT. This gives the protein CASSQGGGSMNTQAFF.

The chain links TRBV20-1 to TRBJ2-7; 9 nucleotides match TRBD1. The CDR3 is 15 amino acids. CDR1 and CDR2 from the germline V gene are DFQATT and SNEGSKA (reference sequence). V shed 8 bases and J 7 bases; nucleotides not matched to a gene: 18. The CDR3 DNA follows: TGCAGTCTTAGAGGAGACCACAGGGGGCTGAGGGAGCAGTACTTC. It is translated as CSLRGDHRGLREQYF.

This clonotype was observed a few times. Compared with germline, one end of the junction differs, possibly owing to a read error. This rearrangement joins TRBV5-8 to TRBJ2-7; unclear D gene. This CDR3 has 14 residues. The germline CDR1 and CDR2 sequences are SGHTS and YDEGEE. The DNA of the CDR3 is TGTGCCAACAGCTTGGAACTATCCTCCTACGAGCAGTACTTC. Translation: CANSLELSSYEQYF.

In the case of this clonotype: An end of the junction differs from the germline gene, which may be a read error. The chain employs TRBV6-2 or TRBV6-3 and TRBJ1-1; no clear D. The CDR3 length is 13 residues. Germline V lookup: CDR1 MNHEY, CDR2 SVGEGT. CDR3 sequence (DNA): TGTGCCATCAGTTACTCGAGCAACACTGAAGCTTTCTTT. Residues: CAISYSSNTEAFF.

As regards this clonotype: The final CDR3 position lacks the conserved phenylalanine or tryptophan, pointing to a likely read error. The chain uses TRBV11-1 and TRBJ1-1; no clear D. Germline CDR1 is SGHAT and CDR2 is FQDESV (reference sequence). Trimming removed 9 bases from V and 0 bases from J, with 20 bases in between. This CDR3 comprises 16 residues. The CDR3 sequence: CASSPSGGYLNTEAFS. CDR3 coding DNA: TGTGCCAGTAGCCCCTCGGGAGGGTACCTGAACACTGAAGCTTTCTCT.

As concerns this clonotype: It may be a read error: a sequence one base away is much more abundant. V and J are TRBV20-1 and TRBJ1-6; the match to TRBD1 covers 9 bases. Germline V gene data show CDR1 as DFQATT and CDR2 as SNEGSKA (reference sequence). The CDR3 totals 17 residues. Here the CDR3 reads CSAVTGTGTTYNSHLHF. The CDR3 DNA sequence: TGCAGTGCTGTTACCGGGACAGGGACGACCTATAATTCACACCTCCACTTT.

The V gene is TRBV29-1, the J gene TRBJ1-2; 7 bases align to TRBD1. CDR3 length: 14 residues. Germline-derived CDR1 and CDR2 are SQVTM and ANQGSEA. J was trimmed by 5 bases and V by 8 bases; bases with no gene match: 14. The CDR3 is CSTQPTGDGYGYTF. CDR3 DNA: TGCAGCACACAGCCTACAGGGGACGGTTATGGCTACACCTTC.

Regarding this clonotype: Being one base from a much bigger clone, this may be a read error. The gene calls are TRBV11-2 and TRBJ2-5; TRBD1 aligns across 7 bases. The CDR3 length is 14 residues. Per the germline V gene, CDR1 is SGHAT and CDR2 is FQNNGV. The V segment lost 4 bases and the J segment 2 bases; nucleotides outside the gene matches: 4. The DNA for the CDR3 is TGTGCCAGCAGCTCGGGACAGATACAAGAGACCCAGTACTTC. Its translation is CASSSGQIQETQYF.

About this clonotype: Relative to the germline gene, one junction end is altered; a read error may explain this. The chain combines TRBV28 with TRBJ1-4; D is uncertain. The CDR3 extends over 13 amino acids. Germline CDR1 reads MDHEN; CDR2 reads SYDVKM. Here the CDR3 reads CASKKAFNEKPFF. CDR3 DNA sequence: TGTGCCAGCAAGAAGGCCTTTAATGAAAAACCGTTTTTT.

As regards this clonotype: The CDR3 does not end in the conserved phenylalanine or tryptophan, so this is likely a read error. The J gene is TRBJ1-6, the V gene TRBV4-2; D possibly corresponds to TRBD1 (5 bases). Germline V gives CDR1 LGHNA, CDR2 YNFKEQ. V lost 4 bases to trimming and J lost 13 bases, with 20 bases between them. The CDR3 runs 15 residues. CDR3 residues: CASSLWDGDSSPLHI. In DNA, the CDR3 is TGTGCCAGCAGCCTATGGGACGGGGATAGTTCGCCCCTCCACATT.

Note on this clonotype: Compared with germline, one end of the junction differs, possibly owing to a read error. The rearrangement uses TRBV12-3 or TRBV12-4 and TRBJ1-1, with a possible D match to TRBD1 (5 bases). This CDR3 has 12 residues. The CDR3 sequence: CDSSSEGTGAFF. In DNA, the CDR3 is TGTGACAGCAGTTCAGAAGGGACGGGAGCTTTCTTT.

The CDR3 region is CASSQTDREASSGNTIYF. The CDR3 DNA reads as TGTGCCAGCAGCCAAACGGACAGGGAGGCTTCCTCTGGAAACACCATATATTTT. This chain links TRBV28 with TRBJ1-3; TRBD1 agrees at 8 bases. The trim removed 6 bases at V and 0 bases at J, leaving 13 bases unmatched. Germline CDR1 reads MDHEN; CDR2 reads SYDVKM. CDR3 length equals 18 residues. Full variable domain (remainder filled in from reference TRBV28 and TRBJ1-3): DVKVTQSSRYLVKRTGEKVFLECVQDMDHENMFWYRQDPGLGLRLIYFSYDVKMKEKGDIPEGYSVSREKKERFSLILESASTNQTSMYLCASSQTDREASSGNTIYFGEGSWLTVV.

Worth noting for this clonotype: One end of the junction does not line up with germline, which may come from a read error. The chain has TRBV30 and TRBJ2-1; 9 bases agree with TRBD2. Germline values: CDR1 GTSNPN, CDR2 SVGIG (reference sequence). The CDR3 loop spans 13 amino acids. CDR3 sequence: CAWTSGTYDERFF. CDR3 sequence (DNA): TGTGCCTGGACTAGCGGGACTTACGATGAGCGGTTCTTC.

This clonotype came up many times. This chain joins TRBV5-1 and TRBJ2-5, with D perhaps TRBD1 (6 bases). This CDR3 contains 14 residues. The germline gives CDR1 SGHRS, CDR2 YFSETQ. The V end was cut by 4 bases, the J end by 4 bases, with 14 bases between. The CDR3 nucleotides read TGCGCCAGCAGCGAAAACCAGGGGACAGAGACCCAGTACTTC. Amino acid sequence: CASSENQGTETQYF.

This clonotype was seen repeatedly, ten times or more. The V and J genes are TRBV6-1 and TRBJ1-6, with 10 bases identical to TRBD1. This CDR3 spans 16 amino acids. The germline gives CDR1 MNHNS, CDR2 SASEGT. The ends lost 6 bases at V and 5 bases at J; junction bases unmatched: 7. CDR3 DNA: TGTGCCAGCAGAGAGCCCGGGACAGGGGATAATTCACCCCTCCACTTT. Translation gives CASREPGTGDNSPLHF.

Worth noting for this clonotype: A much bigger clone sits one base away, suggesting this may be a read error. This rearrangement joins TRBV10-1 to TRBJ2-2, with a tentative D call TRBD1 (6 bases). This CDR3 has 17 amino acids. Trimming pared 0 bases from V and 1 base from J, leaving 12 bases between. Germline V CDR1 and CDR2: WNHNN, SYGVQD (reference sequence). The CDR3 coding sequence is TGCGCCAGCAGTGAGTCGCCAATGGGACAGAACACCGGGGAGCTGTTTTTT. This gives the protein CASSESPMGQNTGELFF.